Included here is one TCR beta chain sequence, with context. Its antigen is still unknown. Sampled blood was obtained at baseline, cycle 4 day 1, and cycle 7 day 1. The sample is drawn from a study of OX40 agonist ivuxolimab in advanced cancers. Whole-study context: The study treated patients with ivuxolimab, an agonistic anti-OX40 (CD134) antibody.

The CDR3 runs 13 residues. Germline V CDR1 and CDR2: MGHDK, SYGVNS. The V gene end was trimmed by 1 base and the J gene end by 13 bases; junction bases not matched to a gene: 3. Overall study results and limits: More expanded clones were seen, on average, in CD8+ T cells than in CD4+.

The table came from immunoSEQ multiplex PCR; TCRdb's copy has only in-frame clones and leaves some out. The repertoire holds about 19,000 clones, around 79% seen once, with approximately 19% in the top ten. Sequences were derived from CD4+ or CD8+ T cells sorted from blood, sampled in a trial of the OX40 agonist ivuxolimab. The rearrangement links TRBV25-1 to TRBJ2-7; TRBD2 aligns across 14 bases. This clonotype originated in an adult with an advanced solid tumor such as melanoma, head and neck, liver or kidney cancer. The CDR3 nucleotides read TGTGCCAGCAGTGAATTGGGGACTAGCGGGAGATACTTC. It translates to CASSELGTSGRYF.